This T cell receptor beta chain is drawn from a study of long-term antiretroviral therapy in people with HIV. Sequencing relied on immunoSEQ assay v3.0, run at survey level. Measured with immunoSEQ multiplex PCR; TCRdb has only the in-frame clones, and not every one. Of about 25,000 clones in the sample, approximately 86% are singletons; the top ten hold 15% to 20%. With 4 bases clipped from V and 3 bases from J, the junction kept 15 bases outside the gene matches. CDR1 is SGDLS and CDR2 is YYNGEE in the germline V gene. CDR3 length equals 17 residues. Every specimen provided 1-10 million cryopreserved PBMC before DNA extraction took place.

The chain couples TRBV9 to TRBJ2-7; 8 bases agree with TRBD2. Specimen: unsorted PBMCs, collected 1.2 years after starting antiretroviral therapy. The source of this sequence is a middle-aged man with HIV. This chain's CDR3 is CASSPGGGGDDIYEQYF. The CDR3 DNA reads TGTGCCAGCAGCCCGGGGGGGGGCGGGGATGACATCTACGAGCAGTACTTC.